These T cell receptor beta chains were read from a single sample in a study of blood T cell repertoires in COVID-19. TCRdb's copy holds only in-frame clones and misses some; the assay was immunoSEQ multiplex PCR. The sample has fewer than 90,000 clones; 86% are singletons. The sample consisted of peripheral blood. Source of these receptors: a man aged 70-80 years with active COVID-19. The CDR3 runs from the conserved cysteine through the conserved F or W. A D gene is named only where the DNA matches it firmly. Clone size is shown for a subset of rows, as once, few, many or a class of expanded clone.

abundance	d_gene	v_gene	j_gene	CDR3aa	CDR3nt
-	-	TRBV11-3	TRBJ1-1	CASSLDVVGGTEAFF	TGTGCCAGCAGCTTAGATGTGGTGGGGGGCACTGAAGCTTTCTTT
-	TRBD1	TRBV14	TRBJ1-3	CASSQGTGANTIYF	TGTGCCAGCAGCCAAGGGACAGGGGCCAACACCATATATTTT
-	-	TRBV25-1	TRBJ2-3	CASSEYGTAADTQYF	TGTGCCAGCAGTGAATATGGTACAGCCGCAGATACGCAGTATTTT
-	TRBD2	TRBV27	TRBJ2-1	CASRIALAGGPISGEQFF	TGTGCCAGCAGGATTGCATTAGCGGGAGGCCCCATTTCGGGTGAGCAGTTCTTC
once	-	TRBV4-3	TRBJ2-5	CASSPGLAELGTQYF	TGCGCCAGCAGCCCCGGGTTGGCGGAATTGGGGACCCAGTACTTC
-	-	TRBV5-4	TRBJ1-2	CASSGLGGGYGYTF	TGTGCCAGCAGCGGGCTTGGGGGCGGTTATGGCTACACCTTC
once	TRBD1	TRBV7-2	TRBJ2-3	CASSPSTGVDTQYF	TGTGCCAGCAGCCCGTCGACAGGGGTAGATACGCAGTATTTT
-	TRBD1	TRBV19	TRBJ1-2	CASSIGGTGRLEGYTF	TGTGCCAGTAGTATAGGTGGGACAGGTCGGCTTGAAGGCTACACCTTC
-	TRBD1	TRBV19	TRBJ1-1	CASSPRTGGWGNTEAFF	TGTGCCAGTAGTCCCCGGACAGGGGGCTGGGGGAACACTGAAGCTTTCTTT
few	-	TRBV7-9	TRBJ2-3	CASSWGQGSTDTQYF	TGTGCCAGCAGCTGGGGGCAGGGGAGCACAGATACGCAGTATTTT
-	TRBD2	TRBV27	TRBJ2-3	CASSFGGRGQDTQYF	TGTGCCAGCAGTTTTGGCGGGAGGGGGCAAGATACGCAGTATTTT
-	-	TRBV7-3	TRBJ2-2	CATTEGAGATGELFF	TGTGCCACCACCGAAGGGGCAGGGGCCACCGGGGAGCTGTTTTTT
-	-	TRBV21-1	TRBJ1-1	CASSKALGQGTEAFF	TGTGCCAGCAGCAAAGCGCTGGGGCAGGGCACTGAAGCTTTCTTT
few	-	TRBV18	TRBJ2-7	CASSPGGGPYEQYF	TGTGCCAGCTCACCAGGGGGCGGACCCTACGAGCAGTACTTC
-	-	TRBV4-3	TRBJ1-1	CASSYGHPLRGTEAFF	TGCGCCAGCAGCTACGGACACCCCTTAAGGGGCACTGAAGCTTTCTTT
-	-	TRBV7-9	TRBJ2-7	CASSLGGGNAEQYF	TGTGCCAGCAGCTTAGGTGGGGGGAACGCCGAGCAGTACTTC
-	-	TRBV7-6	TRBJ2-1	CASSLGGVGLYNEQFF	TGTGCCAGCAGCTTAGGGGGGGTAGGCTTATACAATGAGCAGTTCTTC
-	TRBD2	TRBV16	TRBJ2-7	CASSQSVLVAGSYEQYF	TGTGCCAGCAGCCAATCGGTTTTGGTAGCGGGCTCCTACGAGCAGTACTTC
-	TRBD1	TRBV5-1	TRBJ1-4	CASSPYDRGEEKLFF	TGCGCCAGCAGCCCATACGACAGGGGGGAGGAAAAACTGTTTTTT
few	TRBD2	TRBV24-1	TRBJ2-1	CATSDPGGAGDNEQFF	TGTGCCACCAGTGATCCCGGGGGGGCAGGTGACAATGAGCAGTTCTTC
-	TRBD1	TRBV18	TRBJ1-1	CASSPLSSGRGPPEAFF	TGTGCCAGCTCACCACTGTCTTCGGGCAGGGGGCCCCCTGAAGCTTTCTTT
-	TRBD2	TRBV7-3	TRBJ2-3	CASSDGRVRRGTDTQYF	TGTGCCAGCAGCGACGGGAGGGTCCGGCGCGGCACAGATACGCAGTATTTT
-	-	TRBV19	TRBJ1-2	CASSTGIWYGYTF	TGTGCCAGTAGTACGGGGATTTGGTATGGCTACACCTTC
-	TRBD1	TRBV7-9	TRBJ2-7	CASSSLGTGGQSYEQYF	TGTGCCAGCAGCTCCTTGGGGACAGGTGGGCAGAGCTACGAGCAGTACTTC
-	TRBD1	TRBV6-6	TRBJ2-1	CASRPPGTGVHNEQFF	TGTGCCAGCAGACCACCCGGGACAGGGGTCCACAATGAGCAGTTCTTC
once	-	TRBV25-1	TRBJ2-6	CANQAPVWGANVLTF	TGTGCCAACCAAGCCCCGGTGTGGGGGGCCAACGTCCTGACTTTC
-	TRBD1	TRBV10-3	TRBJ1-2	CAISGGTGGPYGYTF	TGTGCCATCAGTGGGGGCACAGGGGGACCCTATGGCTACACCTTC
-	TRBD2	TRBV5-4	TRBJ2-5	CASSSVAGGPGETQYF	TGTGCCAGCAGCTCGGTAGCGGGAGGGCCGGGGGAGACCCAGTACTTC